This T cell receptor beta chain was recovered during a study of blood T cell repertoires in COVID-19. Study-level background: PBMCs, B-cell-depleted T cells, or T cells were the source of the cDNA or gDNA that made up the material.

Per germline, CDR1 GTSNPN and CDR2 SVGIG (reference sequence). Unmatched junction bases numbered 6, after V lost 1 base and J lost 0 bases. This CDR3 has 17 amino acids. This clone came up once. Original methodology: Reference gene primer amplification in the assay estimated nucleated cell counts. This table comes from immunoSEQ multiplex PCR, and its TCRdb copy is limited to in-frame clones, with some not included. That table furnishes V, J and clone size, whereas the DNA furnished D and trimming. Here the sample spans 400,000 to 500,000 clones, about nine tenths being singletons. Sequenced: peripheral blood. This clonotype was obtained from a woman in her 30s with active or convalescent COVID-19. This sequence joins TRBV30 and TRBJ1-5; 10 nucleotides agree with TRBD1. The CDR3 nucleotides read TGTGCCTGGAGTGCCGGGACAGGGGCTTATAGCAATCAGCCCCAGCATTTT. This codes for CAWSAGTGAYSNQPQHF.